Sequencing of this TCR beta chain was carried out in a study of cytomegalovirus exposure and HLA in healthy donors. Study summary: A data release that came early held around 85 million unique TCRs from HLA-typed donors.

The PCR made use of 60 Vbeta and 13 Jbeta primers. The table came from immunoSEQ multiplex PCR; TCRdb's copy has only in-frame clones and leaves some out. The sample consists of some 79,000 clones, 55% to 70% of them appearing once. Regarding the study as a whole: HLA alleles showed associations with 15,000 to 20,000 TCR beta sequences in a later analysis, at a 0.05 false discovery rate. Prior analysis indicated that the majority of TCR beta V segments exhibited productivity approximately 87% or approximately 30% of the time. Researchers had no immune exposure information except CMV serostatus available.

Trimming removed 3 bases at V and 5 bases at J, with 8 bases between. This CDR3 has 12 amino acids. Germline lookup yields CDR1 SGHNT and CDR2 YYREEE (reference sequence). A note on this clone: Its target is unknown.

The chain employs TRBV5-4 and TRBJ2-5; D gene unclear. This clonotype was obtained from a woman aged 40 to 55 in good health and CMV-seropositive. Sequencing input: PBMCs. The CDR3 here is CASSSLRETQYF. CDR3 DNA: TGTGCCAGCAGCTCCCTTCGTGAGACCCAGTACTTC.